This T cell receptor beta chain was recovered during a study of shared clonotypes between healthy human individuals. Study-wide results and limits: Researchers found naive subsets generally carried larger estimated richness than memory subsets. Sequencing of the sorted subsets was shown by rarefaction to be incomplete despite large depth. Tissue TCR repertoires likely differ from these blood-only repertoires.

An approximately 200 ng quantity of DNA, tens of thousands of T cell genomes, went into the sorted-subset replicate PCRs. Measured with immunoSEQ multiplex PCR; TCRdb has only the in-frame clones, and not every one. The data show about 750,000 clones, 85% to 95% seen once. V was clipped by 5 bases and J by 0 bases, with 12 bases between them. The CDR3 consists of 15 residues. Germline assignment: CDR1 MGHRA and CDR2 YSYEKL. Naive CD8 cells lacked CD45RO and underwent positive selection for CCR7, leaving out terminally differentiated effector memory CD45RA+ cells. As concerns this clone: Its antigen is as yet unknown.

Sample: naive CD8+ T cells sorted from blood. This clonotype was obtained from a man aged 25-45 years in good health. The J gene is TRBJ2-3, the V gene TRBV4-1; D might be TRBD1 (5 bases). The CDR3 loop is CASSSSGSSTDTQYF. CDR3 sequence (DNA): TGCGCCAGCAGCTCATCAGGGTCAAGCACAGATACGCAGTATTTT.